This TCR beta chain came from a study of blood T cell repertoires in COVID-19. Study as a whole: COVID-19 samples collected from the United States, Italy and Spain covered acute and convalescent phases.

How the authors handled the data: Cell counts per sample came from amplifying reference gene primers. Assay used: immunoSEQ multiplex PCR; TCRdb lists only in-frame clones, some missing. The DNA gave D and trimming, while V, J and clone size come from that table. The sample holds about 28,000 clones, approximately 84% seen once. CDR3 length: 16 residues. The V gene is TRBV21-1, the J gene TRBJ2-7; TRBD1 is the table's D call and was not checked against the DNA. TRBV21-1 is marked as a pseudogene. Sequenced sample: peripheral blood. The origin of this receptor is a woman aged 55-75 years with acute or convalescent COVID-19. The chain's CDR3 is CASSKTPGQDSYEQYF. The CDR3 DNA sequence: TGTGCCAGCAGCAAAACCCCCGGACAGGACAGCTACGAGCAGTACTTC.